This entry lists 12 T cell receptor beta chains sequenced from one sample in a study of blood T cell repertoires in COVID-19. Sequenced by immunoSEQ multiplex PCR; TCRdb stores in-frame clones only, minus some. The sample holds about 430,000 clones, around nine tenths seen once. Input material: PBMCs or T cells enriched from blood (not recorded which). The receptors were gathered from a woman aged 18-29 years who had been exposed to COVID-19.

The gene calls are TRBV29-1 and TRBJ2-7, with D maybe TRBD2 (6 bases). CDR3 length: 13 residues. The V and J ends lost 7 bases and 2 bases respectively, with 15 bases between them. The V gene's germline CDR1 is SQVTM and CDR2 ANQGSEA. The CDR3 loop reads CSGIGDSPYEQYF. For the CDR3, the DNA is TGCAGCGGTATCGGGGACTCACCCTACGAGCAGTACTTC.

This clone was counted a single time. The V gene is TRBV7-2, the J gene TRBJ1-1; D not certain. The CDR3 has 14 residues. V shed 5 bases and J shed 6 bases, with 16 bases lying between them. Germline V gene lookup returns CDR1 SGHTA and CDR2 FQGNSA. DNA for the CDR3: TGTGCCAGCAGCGTTACCAGCGGTATTGCTGAAGCTTTCTTT. Protein sequence: CASSVTSGIAEAFF.

This clone was seen once. The chain joins TRBV5-8 to TRBJ2-2; TRBD1 matches 9 bases. This CDR3 comprises 16 residues. In germline, CDR1 is SGHTS, CDR2 YDEGEE. The V segment lost 4 bases and the J segment 2 bases; nucleotides outside the gene matches: 6. The CDR3 here is CASSPGQGINTGELFF. CDR3 nucleotides: TGTGCCAGCAGCCCGGGACAGGGTATCAACACCGGGGAGCTGTTTTTT.

The chain uses TRBV11-3 and TRBJ2-2; 8 nucleotides align to TRBD2. With 5 bases clipped from V and 3 bases from J, the junction kept 5 bases outside the gene matches. The CDR3 consists of 15 residues. Looked up from germline, CDR1 is SGHNT and CDR2 is YENEEA. DNA of the CDR3: TGTGCCAGCAGCCCATACGGGGGGGACACCGGGGAGCTGTTTTTT. Its translation is CASSPYGGDTGELFF.

The chain carries TRBV6-1 and TRBJ2-1; 7 nucleotides agree with TRBD1. The CDR3 runs to 15 residues. Germline loops: CDR1 MNHNS, CDR2 SASEGT. V dropped 7 bases and J dropped 0; count of bases not matched to a gene: 6. In nucleotides, the CDR3 is TGTGCCAGCAATAAACAGGGGAGCTCCTACAATGAGCAGTTCTTC. As protein: CASNKQGSSYNEQFF.

The CDR3 DNA sequence: TGTGCCAGCAGCCAAGACGGTTACAATGAGCAGTTCTTC. Translated: CASSQDGYNEQFF. V usage is TRBV3-1 (or the pseudogene TRBV3-2) and J usage is TRBJ2-1; no definite D call. The CDR3 contains 13 residues. Trimming removed 0 bases at V and 4 bases at J, with 4 bases between. Germline lookup yields CDR1 LGHDT and CDR2 YNNKEL (reference sequence).

J is TRBJ1-2 and V is TRBV5-4, with D possibly being TRBD1 (5 bases). The V gene's germline CDR1 is SGHNT and CDR2 YYREEE (reference sequence). CDR3 length: 13 amino acids. V was clipped by 0 bases and J by 4 bases, with 7 bases between them. The CDR3 is CASSLGGGYGYTF. The CDR3 nucleotides are TGTGCCAGCAGCTTGGGGGGCGGCTATGGCTACACCTTC.

The chain recombines TRBV11-3 with TRBJ2-7, with D hard to call. The CDR3 extends over 12 amino acids. Germline assignment: CDR1 SGHNT and CDR2 YENEEA. The germline V and J ends were trimmed by 5 bases and 0 bases, with 5 bases remaining between them. The CDR3 region is CASSPNSYEQYF. As DNA, the CDR3 is TGTGCCAGCAGCCCCAACTCCTACGAGCAGTACTTC.

This clone appeared a few times. This chain uses TRBV3-1 (or the pseudogene TRBV3-2) with TRBJ1-2, with a tentative D call TRBD1 (6 bases). V lost 7 bases and J 4 bases, leaving 10 bases between the germline ends. This CDR3 is 12 amino acids long. The germline V gene encodes CDR1 LGHDT and CDR2 YNNKEL (reference sequence). The CDR3 DNA reads as TGTGCCAGCACACAGGGTTCCTATGGCTACACCTTC. Encoded protein: CASTQGSYGYTF.

This clone has a handful of counts. The genes are TRBV6-6 and TRBJ2-1, with 11 bases identical to TRBD1. The CDR3 runs to 17 residues. V shed 5 bases, J shed 6 bases, and the junction held 12 bases outside the gene matches. CDR1 MNHNY and CDR2 SVGAGI come from the germline V gene (reference sequence). This CDR3 is CASSLNSRDRGINEQFF. CDR3 DNA: TGTGCCAGCAGTCTGAACTCCCGGGACAGGGGGATCAATGAGCAGTTCTTC.

J is TRBJ1-1 and V is TRBV9; tentative D call: TRBD1 (5 bases). V lost 0 bases to trimming and J lost 1 base, with 7 bases between them. Germline CDR1 SGDLS, CDR2 YYNGEE. CDR3 length: 14 amino acids. Here the CDR3 reads CASSVATGNTEAFF. The CDR3 DNA sequence: TGTGCCAGCAGCGTAGCTACAGGGAACACTGAAGCTTTCTTT.

The chain joins TRBV2 to TRBJ2-7; 7 bases line up with TRBD1. Germline V lookup: CDR1 SNHLY, CDR2 FYNNEI. The CDR3 totals 11 residues. J lost 12 bases, V lost 3 bases, and 5 bases had no gene match. The CDR3 nucleotides read TGTGCCAGCAGTGAGGGGAACAGGGGGTACTTC. The encoded protein is CASSEGNRGYF.